A single T cell receptor beta chain is shown here with its context. Germline V gene sequence: CDR1 SGHTA, CDR2 FQGNSA. Trimming took 0 bases from V and 1 from J; bases not matched to a gene: 3. CDR3 length: 16 amino acids. These data belong to a study of T cell changes during pregnancy in multiple sclerosis. The protocol was immunoSEQ multiplex PCR, while the TCRdb copy is restricted to in-frame clones and leaves out a portion. This table holds tens of thousands of clones, 91% found once. This clonotype was obtained from a female donor in good health, enrolled as a control in a pregnancy study. This material consisted of peripheral blood, taken after pregnancy. This chain connects TRBV7-2 to TRBJ2-5; TRBD2 aligns across 9 bases. CDR3 protein: CASSLAVSGGQETQYF. The CDR3 DNA is TGTGCCAGCAGCTTAGCGGTTAGCGGGGGCCAAGAGACCCAGTACTTC.